Listed here is a single T cell receptor beta chain. Its antigen remains unknown. This table comes from immunoSEQ multiplex PCR, and its TCRdb copy is limited to in-frame clones, with some not included. The table lists 140,000 to 150,000 clones, 85% to 95% of them singletons. These data are taken from a study of T cell responses to AZD1222 COVID-19 vaccine. Study-level results: Unmutated regions of variants are reportedly targeted by nearly half of spike-specific TCRs. Spike was spanned by vaccine-associated CD4 TCRs, which were dominant at 160-218 and 743-854. The sample set comprised mostly white British donors with more females, and clonal diversity was possibly underestimated. Sampling captured repertoires only after the peak T cell response.

The sequence came from an adult in good health. The sample consisted of peripheral blood, taken on day 0 of AZD1222 vaccination.

CDR3 amino acids: CASSEVGSEEFF. CDR3 DNA sequence: TGTGCCAGCAGTGAAGTGGGATCAGAAGAGTTCTTC. The V gene is TRBV6-1, the J gene TRBJ2-1; D remains unclear. This CDR3 comprises 12 residues. The V end lost 1 base, the J end lost 14 bases, and 12 bases lay between the germline ends. Germline CDR1 MNHNS, CDR2 SASEGT.